This T cell receptor beta chain was identified during a study of OX40 agonist ivuxolimab in advanced cancers. A note on this clone: No antigen is known for it.

Some clones are missing from TCRdb's copy, which holds only in-frame ones; the method was immunoSEQ multiplex PCR. The data show about 64,000 clones, just under 85% seen once. The CDR3 covers 17 residues. Germline V gene data show CDR1 as SEHNR and CDR2 as FQNEAQ (reference sequence). The ends lost 1 base at V and 2 bases at J; junction bases unmatched: 5. Whole-study findings and limits: CD4+ and CD8+ blood T cells expanded clonally by week 6 at 0.1 to 3.0 mg/kg.

This receptor was taken from an adult with an advanced solid tumor such as melanoma, head and neck, liver or kidney cancer. The rearrangement joins TRBV7-9 to TRBJ2-4; 10 bases are shared with TRBD1. The source was CD4+ or CD8+ T cells sorted from blood, collected in a trial of the OX40 agonist ivuxolimab. The CDR3, as DNA: TGTGCCAGCAGCTTAGGGACAGGGGGTACGACCAAAAACATTCAGTACTTC. Translating it yields CASSLGTGGTTKNIQYF.